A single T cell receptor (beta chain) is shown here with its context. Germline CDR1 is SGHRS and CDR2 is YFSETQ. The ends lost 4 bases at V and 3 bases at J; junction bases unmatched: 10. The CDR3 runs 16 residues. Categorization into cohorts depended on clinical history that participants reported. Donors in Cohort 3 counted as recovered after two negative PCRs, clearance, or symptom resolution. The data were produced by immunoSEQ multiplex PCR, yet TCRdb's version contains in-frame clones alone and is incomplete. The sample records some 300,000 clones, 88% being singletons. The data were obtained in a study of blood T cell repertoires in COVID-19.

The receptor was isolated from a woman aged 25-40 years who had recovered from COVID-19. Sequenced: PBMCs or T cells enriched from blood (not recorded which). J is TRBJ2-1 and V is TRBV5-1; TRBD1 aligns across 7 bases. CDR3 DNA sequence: TGCGCCAGCAGCCCTCAGACAGGGTTCCTCTACAATGAGCAGTTCTTC. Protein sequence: CASSPQTGFLYNEQFF.